These 17 T cell receptor beta chains were sequenced from one sample in a study of T-cell reconstitution after alpha-beta-depleted transplantation in children. This sample's TCRbeta library carried unique molecular identifier barcodes. TCRdb reprocessed the PCR reads with MiXCR, giving one entry per CDR3 protein. Of around 960,000 distinct CDR3 sequences listed, about 30% are singletons. Sequencing was performed on PBMCs, mostly from graft donor cells, taken 360 days after TCRalphabeta/CD19-depleted stem cell transplant. The receptors come from a boy younger than two who had a stem cell transplant for SCID, so the T cells may come from the graft donor.

V gene TRBV27 combines with J gene TRBJ2-1; D could derive from TRBD1 or TRBD2 (5 bases each). Germline V gene data show CDR1 as MNHEY and CDR2 as SMNVEV (reference sequence). The CDR3 length is 16 residues. Trimming removed 1 base at V and 2 bases at J, with 12 bases between. The CDR3 loop reads CASSLYQGDPYNEQFF. CDR3 nucleotide sequence: TGTGCCAGCAGTTTATATCAGGGAGACCCCTACAATGAGCAGTTCTTC.

This clonotype showed up just a few times. The chain joins TRBV6-1 to TRBJ2-4, with D possibly being TRBD1 (6 bases). The V gene's germline CDR1 is MNHNS and CDR2 SASEGT. V lost 5 bases and J lost 0, with 11 bases in between. There are 15 residues in the CDR3. CDR3 sequence: CASSTGTLAKNIQYF. The DNA for the CDR3 is TGTGCCAGCAGTACAGGGACCCTAGCCAAAAACATTCAGTACTTC.

This clonotype was seen a handful of times. The genes are TRBV7-6 and TRBJ1-2; D may be TRBD1 (5 bases). The CDR3 spans 15 residues. Trimming shortened V by 5 bases and J by 5 bases, and 18 bases separated the two germline ends. The germline V gene encodes CDR1 SGHVS and CDR2 FNYEAQ. The CDR3 protein is CASSLETWGNYGYTF. In DNA form, the CDR3 reads TGTGCCAGCAGCCTCGAAACGTGGGGGAATTATGGCTACACCTTC.

The genes are TRBV3-1 and TRBJ2-1; D possibly uses TRBD1 or TRBD2 (5 bases each). Deletions cut 1 base from V and 8 bases from J, with 15 bases between. The CDR3 extends over 15 amino acids. Germline V gives CDR1 LGHDT, CDR2 YNNKEL (reference sequence). The CDR3 here is CASSQGGTPGDEQFF. In DNA form, the CDR3 reads TGTGCCAGCAGCCAAGGGGGGACCCCCGGGGATGAGCAGTTCTTC.

This chain connects TRBV20-1 to TRBJ1-5; D gene unclear. Germline CDR1 and CDR2: DFQATT and SNEGSKA (reference sequence). The length of the CDR3 is 13 residues. V gave up 1 base and J gave up 6 bases, with 10 bases separating them. The CDR3 is CSARARTGQPQHF. The CDR3, as DNA: TGCAGTGCTAGAGCCCGGACGGGTCAGCCCCAGCATTTT.

The V and J genes are TRBV7-6 and TRBJ2-1; the D is unclear. Trimming removed 1 base from V and 6 bases from J, with 7 bases in between. The germline gives CDR1 SGHVS, CDR2 FNYEAQ. The CDR3 is made up of 13 amino acids. In DNA, the CDR3 is TGTGCCAGCAGCTTAGGGGTAGTCAATGAGCAGTTCTTC. This sequence encodes CASSLGVVNEQFF.

This clonotype showed up just a few times. This chain joins TRBV6-1 and TRBJ2-5; the D gene is possibly TRBD2 (7 bases). This CDR3 is built from 18 residues. Germline V lookup: CDR1 MNHNS, CDR2 SASEGT. The ends were cut back, 6 bases at V and 5 bases at J, with 28 bases in the middle. CDR3 sequence: CASSKFKGGGSGVETQYF. CDR3 DNA: TGTGCCAGCAGCAAGTTCAAGGGGGGAGGGAGCGGGGTGGAGACCCAGTACTTC.

The rearrangement links TRBV20-1 to TRBJ1-2; D ambiguous. The CDR3 consists of 12 residues. Trimming stripped 0 bases from V and 3 bases from J, with 5 bases between. Per germline, CDR1 DFQATT and CDR2 SNEGSKA (reference sequence). CDR3 sequence (DNA): TGCAGTGCTAGAGATGAGGACTATGGCTACACCTTC. Translating gives CSARDEDYGYTF.

The gene calls are TRBV7-9 and TRBJ1-3, with D tentatively TRBD1 (6 bases). Per the germline V gene, CDR1 is SEHNR and CDR2 is FQNEAQ (reference sequence). V was trimmed by 9 bases and J by 3 bases, leaving 21 bases between them. CDR3 length: 16 residues. CDR3 residues: CASTHAAGAYGNTIYF. CDR3 DNA sequence: TGTGCCAGTACTCATGCGGCAGGGGCCTATGGAAACACCATATATTTT.

This chain joins TRBV7-2 and TRBJ2-3; D unclear. This CDR3 has 14 amino acids. The germline V gene has CDR1 SGHTA and CDR2 FQGNSA. Trimming removed 1 base at V and 4 bases at J, with 9 bases between. The CDR3 sequence is CASSLVARPDTQYF. In DNA, the CDR3 is TGTGCCAGCAGCTTAGTGGCGCGGCCAGATACGCAGTATTTT.

The rearrangement links TRBV7-6 to TRBJ2-1; D remains ambiguous. CDR1 is SGHVS and CDR2 is FNYEAQ in the germline V gene. CDR3 size: 15 residues. Trimming removed 3 bases from V and 6 bases from J, with 15 bases in between. The CDR3 region has the DNA TGTGCCAGCAGCTTTTTAACGGAAAAGGCCAATGAGCAGTTCTTC. Its translation is CASSFLTEKANEQFF.

The genes are TRBV28 and TRBJ2-5, with D possibly TRBD1 on 9 matching bases. Per germline, CDR1 MDHEN and CDR2 SYDVKM. Trimming stripped 6 bases from V and 1 base from J, with 15 bases between. The CDR3 loop spans 15 amino acids. The CDR3 sequence: CASSRGGQGQETQYF. The CDR3 coding sequence is TGTGCCAGCAGCCGGGGGGGACAGGGCCAAGAGACCCAGTACTTC.

This clonotype was counted at least ten times. V gene TRBV10-3 combines with J gene TRBJ1-5, with D perhaps TRBD1 (5 bases). The CDR3 totals 14 residues. Germline CDR1 is ENHRY and CDR2 is SYGVKD. V shed 2 bases and J shed 4 bases, with 9 bases lying between them. CDR3 sequence (DNA): TGTGCCATCAGTGAGGGTTCAGGGAATCAGCCCCAGCATTTT. Amino acids: CAISEGSGNQPQHF.

The chain combines TRBV28 with TRBJ2-5; D may match TRBD1 or TRBD2 (5 bases each). CDR1 is MDHEN and CDR2 is SYDVKM in the germline V gene. V lost 6 bases to trimming and J lost 8 bases, with 13 bases between them. The CDR3 covers 12 residues. The CDR3 is CASRRGEGTQYF. Here the CDR3 DNA reads TGTGCCAGCAGAAGGGGAGAAGGAACCCAGTACTTC.

The chain links TRBV7-9 to TRBJ1-2, with unresolved D. Germline values: CDR1 SEHNR, CDR2 FQNEAQ (reference sequence). The CDR3 covers 15 residues. V lost 1 base to trimming and J lost 4 bases, with 13 bases between them. Here the CDR3 DNA reads TGTGCCAGCAGCTTAGTCGGTCTCGCAGGCTATGGCTACACCTTC. Translation gives CASSLVGLAGYGYTF.

A few counts support this clonotype. This rearrangement joins TRBV9 to TRBJ2-3, with a tentative D call TRBD2 (5 bases). Germline V gives CDR1 SGDLS, CDR2 YYNGEE. The CDR3 extends over 17 amino acids. Trimming removed 4 bases from V and 3 bases from J, with 21 bases in between. In DNA, the CDR3 is TGTGCCAGCAGCCCAGAGAGGGCTAGAGATAGGACAGATACGCAGTATTTT. Protein: CASSPERARDRTDTQYF.

In its sample, this clonotype was seen a few times. This chain connects TRBV12-3 or TRBV12-4 to TRBJ2-1; TRBD1 matches at 9 bases. The CDR3 extends over 14 amino acids. V lost 3 bases to trimming and J lost 8 bases; unmatched junction nucleotides: 5. CDR3 region: CASSLRDRVHEQFF. The CDR3 DNA follows: TGTGCCAGCAGTTTGCGGGACAGGGTTCATGAGCAGTTCTTC.